The next 2 T cell receptor beta chains were all read from a single sample in a study of Ad26.COV2.S vaccination and SARS-CoV-2 variants. Method: immunoSEQ multiplex PCR; TCRdb's copy keeps in-frame clones and lacks some. Among hundreds of thousands of clones listed, 89% were seen once. This sample's treatment: some 20 received Ad26.COV2.S at low or high dose, single or two shots; roughly five received placebo; per-sample allocation not given. On day 63 after the first injection, vaccine and placebo recipients gave samples. Sequencing used peripheral blood, obtained in a trial of Ad26.COV2.S vaccine versus placebo. These TCRs come from a person aged 18 to 65 who received the Ad26.COV2.S COVID-19 vaccine or a placebo.

In this sample, this clone turned up a few times. The rearrangement joins TRBV10-3 to TRBJ2-2, with TRBD2 matching over 10 bases. The ends lost 4 bases at V and 2 bases at J; junction bases unmatched: 4. There are 16 residues in the CDR3. CDR1 ENHRY and CDR2 SYGVKD come from the germline V gene. The CDR3 region is CAISAGLAANTGELFF. The CDR3 DNA is TGTGCCATCAGTGCCGGACTAGCGGCTAACACCGGGGAGCTGTTTTTT.

This rearrangement joins TRBV7-6 to TRBJ2-7, with TRBD1 identical over 11 bases. There are 15 residues in the CDR3. J gave up 7 bases and V 5 bases, and 10 bases lay outside the gene matches. CDR1 is SGHVS, CDR2 FNYEAQ, per germline. CDR3 DNA: TGTGCCAGCAGCCCCAGCGGACAGGGGGCGAGAGAGCAGTACTTC. This codes for CASSPSGQGAREQYF.